What follows is one T cell receptor beta chain and its context. Its antigen is still unknown. These data come from a study of T cells in narcolepsy. Across the study: Enrolled donors included narcolepsy type 1 or type 2 patients and healthy controls.

Here immunoSEQ multiplex PCR was the method, and the copy in TCRdb shows in-frame clones only, minus some. Among fewer than 30,000 clones listed, roughly four fifths were seen once. Study observations and caveats: HCRT-specific and TRIB2-specific autoreactive clonotypes appeared among same-patient CSF and blood CD4+ clonotypes. In some patient and control memory CD4+ samples, autoreactive clones were absent. Autoreactive clonotypes reportedly recurred in blood of same and different patients, not controls.

Between the trimmed V and J ends, which lost 4 bases and 3 bases, there was a span of 29 bases. CDR1 is SGHNT, CDR2 YYREEE, per germline (reference sequence). This CDR3 is built from 19 residues. The sample taken for sequencing was CD45RA- memory CD4+ T cells from PBMCs. This chain connects TRBV5-4 to TRBJ2-7, with D perhaps matching TRBD1 (6 bases). The receptor was derived from a human donor with narcolepsy. The CDR3 region is CASSGFTNTGHLGDYEQYF. The CDR3 DNA reads TGTGCCAGCAGCGGCTTTACCAATACGGGACACCTGGGGGACTACGAGCAGTACTTC. Full variable domain (rest looked up from reference TRBV5-4 and TRBJ2-7): ETGVTQSPTHLIKTRGQQVTLRCSSQSGHNTVSWYQQALGQGPQFIFQYYREEENGRGNFPPRFSGLQFPNYSSELNVNALELDDSALYLCASSGFTNTGHLGDYEQYFGPGTRLTVT.